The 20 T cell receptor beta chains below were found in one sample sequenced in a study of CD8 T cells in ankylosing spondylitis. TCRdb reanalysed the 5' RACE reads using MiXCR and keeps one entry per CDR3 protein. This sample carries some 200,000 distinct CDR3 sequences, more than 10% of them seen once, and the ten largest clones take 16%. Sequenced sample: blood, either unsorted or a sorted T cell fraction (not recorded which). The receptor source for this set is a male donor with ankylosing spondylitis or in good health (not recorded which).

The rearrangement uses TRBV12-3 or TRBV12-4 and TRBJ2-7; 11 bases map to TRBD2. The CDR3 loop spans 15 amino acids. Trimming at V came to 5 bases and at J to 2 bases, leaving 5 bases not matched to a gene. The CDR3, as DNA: TGTGCCAGCAGTGAGGGACTAGCGGCTGCCTACGAGCAGTACTTC. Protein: CASSEGLAAAYEQYF.

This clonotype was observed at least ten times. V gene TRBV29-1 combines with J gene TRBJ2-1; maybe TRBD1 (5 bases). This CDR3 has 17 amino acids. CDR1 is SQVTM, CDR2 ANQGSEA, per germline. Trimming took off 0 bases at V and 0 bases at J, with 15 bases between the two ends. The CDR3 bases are TGCAGCGTTGAAGAAATTCTCGGACAAAGCTCCTACAATGAGCAGTTCTTC. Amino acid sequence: CSVEEILGQSSYNEQFF.

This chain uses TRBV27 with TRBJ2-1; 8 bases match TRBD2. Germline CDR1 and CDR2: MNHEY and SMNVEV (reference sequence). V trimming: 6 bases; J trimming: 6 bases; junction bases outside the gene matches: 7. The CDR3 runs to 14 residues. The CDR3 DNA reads TGTGCCAGCAGATCGGGACTAGGTACCAATGAGCAGTTCTTC. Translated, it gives CASRSGLGTNEQFF.

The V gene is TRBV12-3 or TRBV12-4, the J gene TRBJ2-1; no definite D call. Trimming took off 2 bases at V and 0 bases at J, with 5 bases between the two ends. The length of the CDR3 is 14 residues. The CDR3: CASSLPSSYNEQFF. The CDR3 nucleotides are TGTGCCAGCAGTTTACCTAGCTCCTACAATGAGCAGTTCTTC.

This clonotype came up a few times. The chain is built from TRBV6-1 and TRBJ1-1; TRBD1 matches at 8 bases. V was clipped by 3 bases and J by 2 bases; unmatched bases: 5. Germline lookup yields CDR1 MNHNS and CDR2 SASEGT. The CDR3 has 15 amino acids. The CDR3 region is CASSERTGLNTEAFF. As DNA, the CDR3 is TGTGCCAGCAGTGAGCGGACAGGGCTAAACACTGAAGCTTTCTTT.

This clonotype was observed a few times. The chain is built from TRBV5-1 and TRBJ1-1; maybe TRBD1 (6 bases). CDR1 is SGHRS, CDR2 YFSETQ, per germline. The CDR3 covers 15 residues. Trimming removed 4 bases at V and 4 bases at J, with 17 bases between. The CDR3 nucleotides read TGCGCCAGCAGCCCGGTACTACAGGGTATCACTGAAGCTTTCTTT. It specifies CASSPVLQGITEAFF.

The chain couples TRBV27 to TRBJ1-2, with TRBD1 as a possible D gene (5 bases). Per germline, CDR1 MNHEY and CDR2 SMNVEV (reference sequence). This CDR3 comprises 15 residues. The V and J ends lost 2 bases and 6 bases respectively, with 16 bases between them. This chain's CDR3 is CASSLEFRGVHGYTF. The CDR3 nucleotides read TGTGCCAGCAGTTTAGAGTTTCGGGGGGTGCATGGCTACACCTTC.

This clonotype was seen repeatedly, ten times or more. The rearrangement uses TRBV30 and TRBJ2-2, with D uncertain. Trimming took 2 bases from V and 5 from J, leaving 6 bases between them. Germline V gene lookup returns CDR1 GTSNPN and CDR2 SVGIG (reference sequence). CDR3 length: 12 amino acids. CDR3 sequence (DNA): TGTGCCTGGAGTCTCGGGACCGGGGAGCTGTTTTTT. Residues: CAWSLGTGELFF.

The DNA for the CDR3 is TGTGCCAGCAGTGCCACTAGCGGGGCCTACGAGCAGTACTTC. Translated, it gives CASSATSGAYEQYF. V is TRBV2 and J is TRBJ2-7, with 10 positions matching TRBD2. With 4 bases clipped from V and 2 bases from J, the junction kept 2 bases outside the gene matches. The CDR3 spans 14 residues. Germline V gene data show CDR1 as SNHLY and CDR2 as FYNNEI.

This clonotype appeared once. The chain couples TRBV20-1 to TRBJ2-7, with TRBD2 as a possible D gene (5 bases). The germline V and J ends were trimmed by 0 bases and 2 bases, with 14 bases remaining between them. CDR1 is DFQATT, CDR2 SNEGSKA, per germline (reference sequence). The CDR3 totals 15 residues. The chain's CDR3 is CSARDRASNTYEQYF. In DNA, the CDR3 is TGCAGTGCTAGAGATCGGGCTAGCAACACCTACGAGCAGTACTTC.

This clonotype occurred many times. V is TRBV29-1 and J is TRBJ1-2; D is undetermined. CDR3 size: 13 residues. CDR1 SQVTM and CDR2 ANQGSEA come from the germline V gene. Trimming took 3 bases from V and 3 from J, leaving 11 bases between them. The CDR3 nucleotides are TGCAGCGTTGAGAATCCGGATTACTATGGCTACACCTTC. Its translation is CSVENPDYYGYTF. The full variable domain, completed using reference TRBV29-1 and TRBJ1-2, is SAVISQKPSRDICQRGTSLTIQCQVDSQVTMMFWYRQQPGQSLTLIATANQGSEATYESGFVIDKFPISRPNLTFSTLTVSNMSPEDSSIYLCSVENPDYYGYTFGSGTRLTVV.

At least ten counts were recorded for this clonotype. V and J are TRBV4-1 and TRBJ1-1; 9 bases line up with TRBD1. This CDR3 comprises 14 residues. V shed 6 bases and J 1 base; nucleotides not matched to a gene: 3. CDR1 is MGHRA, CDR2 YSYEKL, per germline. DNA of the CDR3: TGCGCCAGCAGTCGGACAGGGGCGAACACTGAAGCTTTCTTT. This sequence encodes CASSRTGANTEAFF.

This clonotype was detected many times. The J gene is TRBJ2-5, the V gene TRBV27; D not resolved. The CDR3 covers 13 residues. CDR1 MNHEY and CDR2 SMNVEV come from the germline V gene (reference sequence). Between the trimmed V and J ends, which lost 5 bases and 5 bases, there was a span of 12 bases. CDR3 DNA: TGTGCCAGCAGTATTGGGTATCGGGAGACCCAGTACTTC. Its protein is CASSIGYRETQYF.

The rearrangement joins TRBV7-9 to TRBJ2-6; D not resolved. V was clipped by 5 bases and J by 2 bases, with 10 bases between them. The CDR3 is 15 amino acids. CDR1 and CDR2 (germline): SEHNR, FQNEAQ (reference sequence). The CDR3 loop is CASSQGDAGANVLTF. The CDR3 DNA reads TGTGCCAGCAGCCAAGGAGATGCTGGGGCCAACGTCCTGACTTTC.

The CDR3 region is CASSSGQTYGYTF. The DNA for the CDR3 is TGTGCCAGCAGCTCCGGACAAACCTATGGCTACACCTTC. This chain joins TRBV27 and TRBJ1-2; weak D call: TRBD1 (5 bases). Looked up from germline, CDR1 is MNHEY and CDR2 is SMNVEV (reference sequence). Trimming shortened V by 6 bases and J by 4 bases, and 12 bases separated the two germline ends. The CDR3 covers 13 residues.

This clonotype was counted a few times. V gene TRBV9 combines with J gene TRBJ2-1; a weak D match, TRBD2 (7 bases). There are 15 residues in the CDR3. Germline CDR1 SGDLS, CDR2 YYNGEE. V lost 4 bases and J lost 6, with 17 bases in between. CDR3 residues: CASSPLGGGPNEQFF. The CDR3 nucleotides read TGTGCCAGCAGCCCCCTTGGGGGGGGGCCCAATGAGCAGTTCTTC. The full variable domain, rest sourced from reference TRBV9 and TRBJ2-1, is DSGVTQTPKHLITATGQRVTLRCSPRSGDLSVYWYQQSLDQGLQFLIQYYNGEERAKGNILERFSAQQFPDLHSELNLSSLELGDSALYFCASSPLGGGPNEQFFGPGTRLTVL.

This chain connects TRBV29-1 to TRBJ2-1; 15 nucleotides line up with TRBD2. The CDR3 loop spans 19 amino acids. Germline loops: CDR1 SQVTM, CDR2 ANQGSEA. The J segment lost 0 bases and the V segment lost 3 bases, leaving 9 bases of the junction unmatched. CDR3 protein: CSVEQGLAGGRSSYNEQFF. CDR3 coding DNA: TGCAGCGTTGAGCAGGGACTAGCGGGGGGCCGGAGCTCCTACAATGAGCAGTTCTTC.

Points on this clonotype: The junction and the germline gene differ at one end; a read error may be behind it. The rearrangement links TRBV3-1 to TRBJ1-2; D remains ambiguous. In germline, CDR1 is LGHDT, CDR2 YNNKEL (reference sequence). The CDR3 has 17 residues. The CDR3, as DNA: TGTGCCTGCAGCCAAGATTTATCCTCCGCTGCCGTATATGGCTACACCTTC. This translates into CACSQDLSSAAVYGYTF.

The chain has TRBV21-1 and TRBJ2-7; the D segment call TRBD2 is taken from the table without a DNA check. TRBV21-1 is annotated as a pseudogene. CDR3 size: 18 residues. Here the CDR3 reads CASSFGGTSGRSAYEQYF. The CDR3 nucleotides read TGTGCCAGCAGTTTTGGGGGGACTAGCGGGAGGTCCGCCTACGAGCAGTACTTC.

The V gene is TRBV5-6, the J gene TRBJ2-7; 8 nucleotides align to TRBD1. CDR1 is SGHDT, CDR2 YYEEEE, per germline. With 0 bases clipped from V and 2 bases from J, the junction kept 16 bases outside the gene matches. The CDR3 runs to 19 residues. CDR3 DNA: TGTGCCAGCAGCTTGGTTGGGACAGGAAGGCATAGCCTGCCCTACGAGCAGTACTTC. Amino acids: CASSLVGTGRHSLPYEQYF. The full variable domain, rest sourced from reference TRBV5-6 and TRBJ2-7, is DAGVTQSPTHLIKTRGQQVTLRCSPKSGHDTVSWYQQALGQGPQFIFQYYEEEERQRGNFPDRFSGHQFPNYSSELNVNALLLGDSALYLCASSLVGTGRHSLPYEQYFGPGTRLTVT.